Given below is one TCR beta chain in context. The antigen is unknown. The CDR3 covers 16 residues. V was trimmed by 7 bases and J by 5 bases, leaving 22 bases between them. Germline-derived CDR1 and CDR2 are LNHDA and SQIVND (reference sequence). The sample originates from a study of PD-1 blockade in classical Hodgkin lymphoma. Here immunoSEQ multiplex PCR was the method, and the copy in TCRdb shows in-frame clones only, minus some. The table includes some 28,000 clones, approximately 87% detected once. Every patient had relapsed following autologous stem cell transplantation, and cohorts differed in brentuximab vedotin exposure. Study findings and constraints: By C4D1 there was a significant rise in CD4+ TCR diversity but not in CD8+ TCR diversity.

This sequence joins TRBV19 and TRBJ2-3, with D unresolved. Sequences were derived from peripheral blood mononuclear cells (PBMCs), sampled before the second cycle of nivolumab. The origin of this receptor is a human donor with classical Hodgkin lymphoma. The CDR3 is CASMRIGGYDGDTQYF. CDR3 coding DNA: TGTGCCAGTATGAGGATCGGTGGGTATGACGGAGATACGCAGTATTTT. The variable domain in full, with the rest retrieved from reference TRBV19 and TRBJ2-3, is DGGITQSPKYLFRKEGQNVTLSCEQNLNHDAMYWYRQDPGQGLRLIYYSQIVNDFQKGDIAEGYSVSREKKESFPLTVTSAQKNPTAFYLCASMRIGGYDGDTQYFGPGTRLTVL.